This T cell receptor beta chain emerged from a study of T cell changes during pregnancy in multiple sclerosis (dated by TCRdb to 2018 to 2020). The study in broad terms: In women with multiple sclerosis, the researchers looked at how the T cell repertoire shifted as pregnancy progressed.

Library creation used the immunoSEQ multiplex PCR assay. TCRdb mirrors the immuneACCESS table, restricted to in-frame sequences. Some clones are absent from its copies; in checked studies, under half trace to an unresolved V gene, and the reason for the others is unknown. The sample includes under 80,000 clones, with roughly 92% observed a single time. Almost 1.5% of the sample belongs to the ten largest clones. A note on this clone: What antigen it recognizes has not been identified. No clone much larger than this one lies a single base away; base qualities are absent.

Taken from the germline V gene, the CDR1 and CDR2 loops are SGHVT and SQSDAQ. Its CDR3 holds 20 amino acids, cysteine through phenylalanine. The entry retains the CDR3 DNA only, 60 bases that are in frame from base 1. The V end gives up 1 base and the J end 4 bases, leaving 21 bases in the junction not matched to a gene. The rearrangement joined TRBV7-4 to TRBJ2-7; 8 central nucleotides agree with TRBD1. This specimen consisted of peripheral blood, obtained in the second trimester of pregnancy. The sequence was obtained from a female donor with multiple sclerosis, enrolled in a pregnancy study. The DNA is as follows: TGTGCCAGCAGCTTAGGGTTGGGCGCGGACTGGACAGGGATTGGGTACGAGCAGTACTTC. Translated, this gives CASSLGLGADWTGIGYEQYF.